This entry lists 16 T cell receptor beta chains sequenced from one sample in a study of T cell changes during pregnancy in multiple sclerosis. Profiled with immunoSEQ multiplex PCR; TCRdb holds only in-frame clones, not every one. Counted here are approximately 58,000 clones, over 80% occurring once; the ten biggest clones make up 0.15% to 0.2%. The specimen comprised CD4+ T cells from peripheral blood mononuclear cells, sampled after pregnancy. These receptors came from a female donor in good health, enrolled as a control in a pregnancy study.

V gene TRBV29-1 combines with J gene TRBJ1-3; D may be TRBD1 (5 bases). CDR3 length: 13 residues. Trimming cost V 5 bases and J 4 bases, with 12 bases left between them. CDR1 and CDR2 from the germline V gene are SQVTM and ANQGSEA. This CDR3 reads CSVLRDLGNTIYF. CDR3 DNA: TGCAGCGTTCTCAGGGACTTGGGAAACACCATATATTTT.

The DNA of the CDR3 is TGTGCCAGCAGCCCACGAATTGGGACAAACGCCGCCAGGACTGAAGCTTTCTTT. Protein product: CASSPRIGTNAARTEAFF. This chain uses TRBV5-4 with TRBJ1-1; possibly TRBD1 for D (6 bases). The CDR3 is 18 residues long. Trimming left V 4 bases short and J 5 bases short, with 27 bases between. Germline CDR1 reads SGHNT; CDR2 reads YYREEE (reference sequence).

The chain is built from TRBV28 and TRBJ1-5; D not resolved. Trimming left V 4 bases short and J 3 bases short, with 10 bases between. The CDR3 has 14 amino acids. The germline V gene encodes CDR1 MDHEN and CDR2 SYDVKM. The DNA for the CDR3 is TGTGCCAGCAGTTCCCCCCTGGCCAATCAGCCCCAGCATTTT. It yields the protein CASSSPLANQPQHF.

This clone was counted a few times. The rearrangement links TRBV30 to TRBJ1-1, with D uncertain. Trimming pared 4 bases from V and 8 bases from J, leaving 17 bases between. Germline V gene lookup returns CDR1 GTSNPN and CDR2 SVGIG (reference sequence). The CDR3 is 13 amino acids. The CDR3 protein is CAWTAGGSREAFF. CDR3 nucleotide sequence: TGTGCCTGGACAGCGGGAGGATCGAGGGAAGCTTTCTTT.

The chain carries TRBV7-2 and TRBJ1-2, with D maybe TRBD1 (6 bases). CDR3 length: 16 residues. V shed 4 bases and J shed 1 base, with 16 bases lying between them. Germline loops: CDR1 SGHTA, CDR2 FQGNSA. The CDR3 protein is CASSSPQGRFNYGYTF. The CDR3 region has the DNA TGTGCCAGCAGCTCCCCTCAGGGGCGATTTAACTATGGCTACACCTTC.

There are a few counts of this clone. The rearrangement links TRBV15 to TRBJ1-6; D unresolved. The CDR3 sequence is 13 residues long. Trimming cost V 5 bases and J 10 bases, with 12 bases left between them. Germline V gene data show CDR1 as LNHNV and CDR2 as YYDKDF (reference sequence). CDR3 coding DNA: TGTGCCACCAGCGACACCTCAACGTCACCCCTCCACTTT. It specifies CATSDTSTSPLHF.

The V and J genes are TRBV7-2 and TRBJ1-3, with D maybe TRBD1 (5 bases). From germline, CDR1 is SGHTA and CDR2 FQGNSA. Between the trimmed V and J ends, which lost 1 base and 4 bases, there was a span of 8 bases. The CDR3 contains 14 residues. The CDR3 sequence: CASSLERQGNTIYF. The CDR3 coding sequence is TGTGCCAGCAGCTTAGAACGACAGGGAAACACCATATATTTT.

The chain links TRBV6-1 to TRBJ1-6, with 7 bases lining up with TRBD1. Germline V gives CDR1 MNHNS, CDR2 SASEGT. V gave up 9 bases and J gave up 10 bases; unmatched junction bases: 12. The CDR3 is made up of 14 amino acids. CDR3 protein: CASRPTEGASPLHF. The CDR3 DNA sequence: TGTGCCAGTCGCCCAACAGAGGGGGCCTCACCCCTCCACTTT.

The rearrangement joins TRBV7-9 to TRBJ2-1; tentative D call: TRBD1 (5 bases). In germline, CDR1 is SEHNR, CDR2 FQNEAQ (reference sequence). V dropped 5 bases and J dropped 6 bases, with 17 bases sitting between them. The length of the CDR3 is 15 residues. The CDR3 is CASSRIAGALNEQFF. The CDR3 region has the DNA TGTGCCAGCAGCCGTATAGCTGGGGCGCTCAATGAGCAGTTCTTC.

This clone has just one count. This chain joins TRBV7-2 and TRBJ1-3; D is unresolved. The CDR3 consists of 15 residues. CDR1 is SGHTA, CDR2 FQGNSA, per germline. The V end lost 0 bases, the J end lost 0 bases, and 6 bases lay between the germline ends. In DNA form, the CDR3 reads TGTGCCAGCAGCTTAGCGACGGGCTCTGGAAACACCATATATTTT. Its translation is CASSLATGSGNTIYF.

J is TRBJ2-3 and V is TRBV2; 9 nucleotides line up with TRBD2. Germline assignment: CDR1 SNHLY and CDR2 FYNNEI. V was clipped by 4 bases and J by 13 bases; unmatched bases: 3. This CDR3 is built from 11 residues. DNA for the CDR3: TGTGCCAGCAGTGGCGCTAGCGGGAAGTATTTT. This encodes CASSGASGKYF.

The V and J genes are TRBV18 and TRBJ1-2; D remains unclear. Germline V CDR1 and CDR2: KGHSH, LQKENI. The CDR3 extends over 14 amino acids. V shed 2 bases and J shed 10 bases, with 17 bases lying between them. The CDR3 DNA reads as TGTGCCAGCTCACCAGGGAGCCGGGTTGGGAACTACACCTTC. Its translation: CASSPGSRVGNYTF.

A single count supports this clone. J is TRBJ1-2 and V is TRBV27; weak D call: TRBD1 (5 bases). This CDR3 is built from 16 residues. V was pared by 3 bases and J by 3 bases, with 17 bases between. Germline CDR1 reads MNHEY; CDR2 reads SMNVEV (reference sequence). The CDR3 DNA reads TGTGCCAGCAGTTTCTCGACAGCAACTGTGGACTATGGCTACACCTTC. Its translation: CASSFSTATVDYGYTF.

This clone was seen only a few times. The chain links TRBV29-1 to TRBJ1-1; D gene unclear. The germline V gene encodes CDR1 SQVTM and CDR2 ANQGSEA. This CDR3 has 12 residues. V lost 3 bases to trimming and J lost 4 bases, with 9 bases between them. CDR3 sequence: CSVEEAFTEAFF. In DNA form, the CDR3 reads TGCAGCGTTGAGGAGGCCTTCACTGAAGCTTTCTTT.

The chain joins TRBV5-4 to TRBJ2-2, with a weak D call TRBD1 (5 bases). The V and J ends lost 6 bases and 4 bases respectively, with 13 bases between them. The CDR3 loop spans 14 amino acids. CDR1 and CDR2 from the germline V gene are SGHNT and YYREEE (reference sequence). CDR3 in DNA: TGTGCCAGCACTCGACAGACCCCCACCGGGGAGCTGTTTTTT. Protein sequence: CASTRQTPTGELFF.

The J gene is TRBJ2-3, the V gene TRBV4-1, with a tentative D call TRBD2 (5 bases). There are 13 residues in the CDR3. The germline gives CDR1 MGHRA, CDR2 YSYEKL. Trimming took 1 base from V and 8 from J, leaving 10 bases between them. The DNA of the CDR3 is TGCGCCAGCAGCCAAGTTCCCCGGGGTACGCAGTATTTT. Translated: CASSQVPRGTQYF.